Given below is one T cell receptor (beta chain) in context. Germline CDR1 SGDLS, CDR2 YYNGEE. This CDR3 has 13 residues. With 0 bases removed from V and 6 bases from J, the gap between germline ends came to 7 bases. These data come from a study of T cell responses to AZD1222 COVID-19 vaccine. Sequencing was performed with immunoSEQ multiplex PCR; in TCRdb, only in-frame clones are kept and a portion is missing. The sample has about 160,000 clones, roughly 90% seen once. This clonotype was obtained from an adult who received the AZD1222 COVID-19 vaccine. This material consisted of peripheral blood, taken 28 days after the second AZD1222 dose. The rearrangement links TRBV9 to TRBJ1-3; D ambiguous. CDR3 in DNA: TGTGCCAGCAGCGTAGGATCGCCAAACACCATATATTTT. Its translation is CASSVGSPNTIYF.